The 8 T cell receptor beta chains listed next were all sequenced from one sample in a study of lymphopenia after photon versus proton radiotherapy. The assay was immunoSEQ multiplex PCR, and TCRdb's table has in-frame clones only and misses some. Of about 30,000 clones in the sample, approximately 87% were seen once. The input for sequencing was peripheral blood, taken from a patient treated with proton-based radiotherapy. These receptors were collected from a woman aged 60-75 years with cholangiocarcinoma. Some clones in this sample may be carry-over from other donors' samples.

This sequence joins TRBV4-2 and TRBJ2-3; 9 bases are shared with TRBD2. Germline CDR1 and CDR2: LGHNA and YNFKEQ. V shed 0 bases and J 3 bases; nucleotides not matched to a gene: 7. CDR3 size: 17 residues. The CDR3 bases are TGTGCCAGCAGCCAAGATGTGGCTAGCGGGGCGACAGATACGCAGTATTTT. It translates to CASSQDVASGATDTQYF.

The chain employs TRBV27 and TRBJ2-1; 7 nucleotides align to TRBD2. With 4 bases clipped from V and 6 bases from J, the junction kept 6 bases outside the gene matches. Germline V gene data show CDR1 as MNHEY and CDR2 as SMNVEV (reference sequence). The CDR3 loop spans 14 amino acids. The CDR3 reads CASSSSLAANEQFF. DNA for the CDR3: TGTGCCAGCAGTTCATCCCTAGCGGCCAATGAGCAGTTCTTC.

V and J are TRBV18 and TRBJ1-6; D possibly corresponds to TRBD1 (5 bases). The ends were cut back, 2 bases at V and 10 bases at J, with 12 bases in the middle. The CDR3 runs 14 residues. Germline values: CDR1 KGHSH, CDR2 LQKENI. Here the CDR3 reads CASSPDLGVSPLHF. The CDR3 coding sequence is TGTGCCAGCTCACCAGACCTAGGGGTCTCACCCCTCCACTTT.

This clone appeared a single time. This chain connects TRBV2 to TRBJ1-2; 8 bases are shared with TRBD1. The CDR3 is 16 amino acids. Germline-derived CDR1 and CDR2 are SNHLY and FYNNEI. V dropped 5 bases and J dropped 8; count of bases not matched to a gene: 16. The CDR3 DNA reads TGTGCCAGCAGTCAACTATCCGAGACAGGGGCCCGCGGCTACACCTTC. Translating gives CASSQLSETGARGYTF.

The V call is TRBV6-6, the J call TRBJ2-5; D may be TRBD2 (6 bases). Germline CDR1 MNHNY, CDR2 SVGAGI (reference sequence). The CDR3 length is 13 residues. Trimming shortened V by 9 bases and J by 5 bases, and 16 bases separated the two germline ends. CDR3 nucleotides: TGTGCCAGTTCCAAGGCGGGGTTGGAGACCCAGTACTTC. Amino acid sequence: CASSKAGLETQYF.

The rearrangement joins TRBV4-1 to TRBJ1-4; possible D gene TRBD1, 6 bases. Looked up from germline, CDR1 is MGHRA and CDR2 is YSYEKL. V was clipped by 0 bases and J by 6 bases, with 11 bases between them. CDR3 length equals 15 residues. The CDR3 sequence: CASSQEGGGDEKLFF. The CDR3 nucleotides are TGCGCCAGCAGCCAAGAGGGGGGGGGCGATGAAAAACTGTTTTTT.

The chain uses TRBV29-1 and TRBJ2-6; D gene unclear. The germline V and J ends were trimmed by 4 bases and 3 bases, with 7 bases remaining between them. Germline-derived CDR1 and CDR2 are SQVTM and ANQGSEA. CDR3 length equals 13 residues. CDR3 sequence: CSVAGFGANVLTF. The CDR3, as DNA: TGCAGCGTTGCTGGGTTTGGGGCCAACGTCCTGACTTTC.

The genes are TRBV10-3 and TRBJ2-7, with D perhaps assigned TRBD1 or TRBD2 (7 bases each). Germline CDR1 and CDR2: ENHRY and SYGVKD. Trimming removed 4 bases at V and 7 bases at J, with 11 bases between. The CDR3 contains 12 residues. The CDR3 nucleotides are TGTGCCATCAGTGGCAGGGGGGGGGAGCAGTACTTC. Translation gives CAISGRGGEQYF.